A single sample gave rise to the 13 T cell receptor beta chains below, sequenced in a study of cytomegalovirus exposure and HLA in healthy donors. Researchers ran the PCR with 60 Vbeta and 13 Jbeta primers. Repertoires were generated with immunoSEQ multiplex PCR, while TCRdb's copy carries only in-frame clones and drops some. The sample contains about 120,000 clones, about 80% of which appear only once. The sequencing sample was made of PBMCs. These receptors all come from a woman in her 40s in good health and CMV-seropositive.

This chain links TRBV9 with TRBJ2-3; 9 bases map to TRBD2. J gave up 4 bases and V 0 bases, and 3 bases lay outside the gene matches. The CDR3 covers 15 residues. From germline, CDR1 is SGDLS and CDR2 YYNGEE. CDR3 sequence: CASSVGGGGADTQYF. CDR3 coding DNA: TGTGCCAGCAGCGTAGGAGGCGGGGGGGCAGATACGCAGTATTTT.

V is TRBV5-1 and J is TRBJ1-4; TRBD1 aligns across 8 bases. From germline, CDR1 is SGHRS and CDR2 YFSETQ. With 4 bases clipped from V and 7 bases from J, the junction kept 12 bases outside the gene matches. The CDR3 runs 16 residues. CDR3 sequence reads: CASSIGQGGVGEKLFF. CDR3 coding DNA: TGCGCCAGCAGCATAGGACAGGGAGGGGTTGGTGAAAAACTGTTTTTT.

V is TRBV6-1 and J is TRBJ1-3; D is possibly TRBD1 (6 bases). From germline, CDR1 is MNHNS and CDR2 SASEGT. The CDR3 contains 17 residues. Trimming stripped 4 bases from V and 0 bases from J, with 16 bases between. The CDR3, as DNA: TGTGCCAGCAGTGTTTTCCACAGGGTGACCTCTGGAAACACCATATATTTT. Its protein is CASSVFHRVTSGNTIYF.

The CDR3 loop reads CASSSGTGYDEQFF. CDR3 DNA: TGTGCCAGCAGTTCCGGGACAGGGTACGATGAGCAGTTCTTC. This chain joins TRBV2 and TRBJ2-1, with 9 bases fitting TRBD1. The CDR3 is made up of 14 amino acids. Germline-derived CDR1 and CDR2 are SNHLY and FYNNEI. The J segment lost 8 bases and the V segment lost 5 bases, leaving 7 bases of the junction unmatched.

V usage is TRBV5-1 and J usage is TRBJ1-1; 7 bases agree with TRBD1. The V gene end was trimmed by 0 bases and the J gene end by 10 bases; junction bases not matched to a gene: 9. CDR1 SGHRS and CDR2 YFSETQ come from the germline V gene. This CDR3 region has 14 residues. The DNA for the CDR3 is TGCGCCAGCAGCTTGGAGAGGGGGCAAATGGGAGCTTTCTTT. Amino acids: CASSLERGQMGAFF.

For this clone: A junction boundary mismatches the germline segment, possibly from a read error. The V gene is TRBV7-7, the J gene TRBJ2-7; 11 bases fit TRBD1. Germline loops: CDR1 SSHAT, CDR2 FNYEAQ (reference sequence). The length of the CDR3 is 13 residues. The CDR3 loop is CASSRDRGREQYF. The CDR3 region has the DNA TGTGCTAGCAGCCGGGACAGGGGGAGGGAGCAGTACTTC.

This chain joins TRBV6-1 and TRBJ1-2, with 7 bases fitting TRBD1. The CDR3 loop spans 16 amino acids. With 4 bases clipped from V and 4 bases from J, the junction kept 12 bases outside the gene matches. In germline, CDR1 is MNHNS, CDR2 SASEGT. The CDR3 sequence: CASSGWDSLTFYGYTF. In DNA form, the CDR3 reads TGTGCCAGCAGTGGATGGGACAGCCTAACGTTCTATGGCTACACCTTC.

This clone has a handful of counts. V and J are TRBV19 and TRBJ2-5; 10 bases line up with TRBD2. Per the germline V gene, CDR1 is LNHDA and CDR2 is SQIVND (reference sequence). The V and J ends lost 6 bases and 4 bases, in that order; junction bases with no gene match: 11. The length of the CDR3 is 16 residues. CDR3 DNA: TGTGCCAGTAGCTTGGGAGCGGGGGGGCTGTTAGAGACCCAGTACTTC. Its translation is CASSLGAGGLLETQYF. Looking up the rest from reference TRBV19 and TRBJ2-5 gives the full variable domain: DGGITQSPKYLFRKEGQNVTLSCEQNLNHDAMYWYRQDPGQGLRLIYYSQIVNDFQKGDIAEGYSVSREKKESFPLTVTSAQKNPTAFYLCASSLGAGGLLETQYFGPGTRLLVL.

J is TRBJ2-5 and V is TRBV5-1; 7 bases map to TRBD1. Germline V gene sequence: CDR1 SGHRS, CDR2 YFSETQ. Trimming removed 0 bases from V and 3 bases from J; junction bases left unmatched: 8. The CDR3 loop spans 16 amino acids. The CDR3 DNA follows: TGCGCCAGCAGCTTGGTGACAGGGCCAGGAGAAGAGACCCAGTACTTC. This translates into CASSLVTGPGEETQYF.

This sequence joins TRBV7-9 and TRBJ1-2; D is ambiguous. V lost 1 base to trimming and J lost 3 bases, with 12 bases between them. Germline V gene sequence: CDR1 SEHNR, CDR2 FQNEAQ (reference sequence). The CDR3 spans 15 residues. CDR3 sequence: CASSLGHGTHYGYTF. The CDR3 nucleotides read TGTGCCAGCAGCTTAGGCCACGGTACTCACTATGGCTACACCTTC.

This clone turned up a few times. V gene TRBV25-1 combines with J gene TRBJ2-3; 7 nucleotides line up with TRBD2. V lost 1 base, J lost 0 bases, and 1 base stayed unmatched. The CDR3 is 15 residues long. Germline V CDR1 and CDR2: MGHDK, SYGVNS. In DNA form, the CDR3 reads TGTGCCAGCAGTGAATCGACTAGCAGCACAGATACGCAGTATTTT. This encodes CASSESTSSTDTQYF.

This chain links TRBV7-8 with TRBJ1-2; possibly TRBD1 for D (6 bases). Germline CDR1 is SGHVS and CDR2 is FQNEAQ. The CDR3 runs 16 residues. The V and J ends lost 3 bases and 5 bases respectively, with 19 bases between them. CDR3 amino acids: CASSLGRQVLGYGYTF. For the CDR3, the DNA is TGTGCCAGCAGCTTGGGGAGACAGGTCTTAGGGTATGGCTACACCTTC.

This chain links TRBV13 with TRBJ2-5; maybe TRBD2 (5 bases). Germline CDR1 PRHDT, CDR2 FYEKMQ (reference sequence). The V end lost 1 base, the J end lost 1 base, and 10 bases lay between the germline ends. The length of the CDR3 is 15 residues. The CDR3 loop is CASSLDRGSQETQYF. Written as DNA, the CDR3 is TGTGCCAGCAGCTTAGATCGGGGTAGCCAAGAGACCCAGTACTTC.